The rows below give T cell receptor beta chains drawn from one sample of a study of shared clonotypes between healthy human individuals. The repertoire was sequenced with immunoSEQ multiplex PCR; TCRdb's copy has only in-frame clones and lacks some. The sample contains 2 million to 2.5 million clones, roughly 95% of which appear only once. The specimen sequenced was naive CD8+ T cells sorted from blood. The receptors were gathered from a man aged 18-30 years in good health. The CDR3 runs from the conserved cysteine through the conserved F or W. Each record gives: J gene, V gene, CDR3 protein.

TRBJ2-3	TRBV2	CASRGPSTDTQYF
TRBJ1-4	TRBV28	CASSYPPEGSEKLFF
TRBJ2-7	TRBV29-1	CSVTQTYEQYF
TRBJ1-1	TRBV4-1	CASRLEQADTEAFF
TRBJ2-3	TRBV15	CATSRTVPSTDTQYF
TRBJ2-7	TRBV5-6	CASSPGEGGPYEQYF
TRBJ2-7	TRBV5-6	CASSSGSPYEQYF
TRBJ1-6	TRBV27	CASTPWDNPLGPLHF
TRBJ2-1	TRBV9	CASSVAGGRNEQFF
TRBJ2-7	TRBV6-1	CASSDPRYEQYF
TRBJ1-1	TRBV27	CASSFAGTGTTEAFF